The entry below describes one T cell receptor beta chain. This specimen comes from a study of blood T cell repertoires in COVID-19. Across the study: Nucleic acid was either cDNA or gDNA, and it came from T cells, B-cell-depleted T cells, or PBMCs.

In the original processing: Reference gene primer amplification yielded estimated nucleated cell counts. Some clones are missing from TCRdb's copy, which holds only in-frame ones; the method was immunoSEQ multiplex PCR. That table is the source of V, J and clone size, and D and trimming were worked out from the DNA. The repertoire holds about 64,000 clones, with about nine tenths as singletons. Germline lookup yields CDR1 SGDLS and CDR2 YYNGEE. The CDR3 totals 14 residues. The V gene lost 4 bases and the J gene lost 4 bases, with 13 bases spanning the gap. Material for sequencing was peripheral blood. The sequence came from a man aged 50 to 59 with active COVID-19. The rearrangement joins TRBV9 to TRBJ2-3; a possible D gene is TRBD2 (5 bases). Written as DNA, the CDR3 is TGTGCCAGCAGCCTTCCGGGAATCGCAGATACGCAGTATTTT. Translated: CASSLPGIADTQYF. Complete variable domain (other parts from reference TRBV9 and TRBJ2-3): DSGVTQTPKHLITATGQRVTLRCSPRSGDLSVYWYQQSLDQGLQFLIQYYNGEERAKGNILERFSAQQFPDLHSELNLSSLELGDSALYFCASSLPGIADTQYFGPGTRLTVL.